The source of this T cell receptor (beta chain) is a study of blood T cell repertoires in COVID-19. Turning to the study itself: Sites in the United States, Italy and Spain provided acute and convalescent COVID-19 samples. T cells, B-cell-depleted T cells, or PBMCs supplied cDNA or gDNA.

This clone was seen a few times. This CDR3 contains 15 residues. V dropped 4 bases and J dropped 7; count of bases not matched to a gene: 8. Germline CDR1 is SGHTA and CDR2 is FQGNSA. In the source study's methods: Using reference gene primer amplification, nucleated cell counts were estimated. TCRdb keeps only in-frame clones here, not all; method: immunoSEQ multiplex PCR. The DNA was the basis for D and trimming; V, J and clone size are from that table. The sample holds around 150,000 clones; about 93% are singletons and the top ten take over 3.5%. This sequence originates from a woman aged 50 to 65 with acute or convalescent COVID-19. This chain uses TRBV7-2 with TRBJ1-4, with TRBD1 matching 8 bases. The material sequenced was peripheral blood. CDR3 nucleotides: TGTGCCAGCAGCTCCAGGGGGCGATACGTTGAAAAACTGTTTTTT. Translating it yields CASSSRGRYVEKLFF.